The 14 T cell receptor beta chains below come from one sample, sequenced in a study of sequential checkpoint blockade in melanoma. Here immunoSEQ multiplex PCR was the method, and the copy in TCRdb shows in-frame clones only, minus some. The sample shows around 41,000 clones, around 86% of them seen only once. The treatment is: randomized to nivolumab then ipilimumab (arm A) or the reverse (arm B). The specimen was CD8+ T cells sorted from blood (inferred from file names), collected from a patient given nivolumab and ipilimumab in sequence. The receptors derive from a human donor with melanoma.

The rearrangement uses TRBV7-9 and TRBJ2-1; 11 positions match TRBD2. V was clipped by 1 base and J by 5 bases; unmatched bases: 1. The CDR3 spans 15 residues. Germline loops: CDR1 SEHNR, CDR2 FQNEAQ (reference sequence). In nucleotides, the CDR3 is TGTGCCAGCAGCTTAGGACTAGCGGGACACAATGAGCAGTTCTTC. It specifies CASSLGLAGHNEQFF.

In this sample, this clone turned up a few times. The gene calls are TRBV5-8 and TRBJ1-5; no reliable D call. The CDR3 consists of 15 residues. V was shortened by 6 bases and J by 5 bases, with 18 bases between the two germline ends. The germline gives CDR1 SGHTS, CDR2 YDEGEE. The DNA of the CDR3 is TGTGCCAGCACCCGTTTTGAGGAGGGATATCAGCCCCAGCATTTT. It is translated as CASTRFEEGYQPQHF.

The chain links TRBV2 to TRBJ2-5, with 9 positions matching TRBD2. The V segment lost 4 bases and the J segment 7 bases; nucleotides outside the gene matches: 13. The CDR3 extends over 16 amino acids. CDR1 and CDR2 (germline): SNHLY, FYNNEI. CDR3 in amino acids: CASSAGSGRGRGTQYF. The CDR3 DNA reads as TGTGCCAGCAGTGCTGGTAGCGGGAGAGGTAGGGGGACCCAGTACTTC.

The CDR3 DNA reads TGCGCCAGCAGCCAAGAGGCTGAATCCTACGAGCAGTACTTC. Residues: CASSQEAESYEQYF. The rearrangement uses TRBV4-1 and TRBJ2-7, with D uncertain. The germline V gene has CDR1 MGHRA and CDR2 YSYEKL. With 0 bases removed from V and 1 base from J, the gap between germline ends came to 7 bases. This CDR3 region has 14 residues.

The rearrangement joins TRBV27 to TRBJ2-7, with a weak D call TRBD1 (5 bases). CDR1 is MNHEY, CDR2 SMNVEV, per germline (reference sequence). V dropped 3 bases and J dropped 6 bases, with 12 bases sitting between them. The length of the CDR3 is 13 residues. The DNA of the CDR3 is TGTGCCAGCAGTTTCGTTCAGGGCGGCGAGCAGTACGTC. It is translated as CASSFVQGGEQYV.

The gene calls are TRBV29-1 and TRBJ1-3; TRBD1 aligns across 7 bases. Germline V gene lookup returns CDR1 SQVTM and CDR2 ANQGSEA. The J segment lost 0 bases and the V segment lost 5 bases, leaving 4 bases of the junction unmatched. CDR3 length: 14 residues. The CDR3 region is CSVSGGYSGNTIYF. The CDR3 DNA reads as TGCAGCGTTTCAGGGGGGTACTCTGGAAACACCATATATTTT.

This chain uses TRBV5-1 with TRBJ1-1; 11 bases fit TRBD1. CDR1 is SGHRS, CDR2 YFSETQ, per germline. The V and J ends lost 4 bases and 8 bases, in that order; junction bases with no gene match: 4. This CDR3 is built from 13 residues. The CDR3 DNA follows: TGCGCCAGCAGCCCCGGGACAGGGGGAGAAGCTTTCTTT. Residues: CASSPGTGGEAFF.

Written as DNA, the CDR3 is TGTGCCAGCAGTGACAGCGGGAGAAGGGACGAGCAGTACGTC. Translated, it gives CASSDSGRRDEQYV. The chain has TRBV2 and TRBJ2-7; the match to TRBD2 covers 8 bases. Germline lookup yields CDR1 SNHLY and CDR2 FYNNEI. The CDR3 runs 14 residues. Trimming at V came to 3 bases and at J to 5 bases, leaving 6 bases not matched to a gene.

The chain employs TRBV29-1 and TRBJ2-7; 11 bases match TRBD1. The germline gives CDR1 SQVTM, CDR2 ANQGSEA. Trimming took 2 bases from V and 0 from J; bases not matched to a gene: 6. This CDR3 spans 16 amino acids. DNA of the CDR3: TGCAGCGTTGAACGGACCGGGACAGGGGGCTCCTACGAGCAGTACTTC. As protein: CSVERTGTGGSYEQYF.

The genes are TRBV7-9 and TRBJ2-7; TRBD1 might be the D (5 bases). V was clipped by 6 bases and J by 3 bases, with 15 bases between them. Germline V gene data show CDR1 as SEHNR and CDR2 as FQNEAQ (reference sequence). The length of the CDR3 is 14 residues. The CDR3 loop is CASSGDRGNYEQYV. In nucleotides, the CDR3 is TGTGCCAGCAGTGGCGATAGGGGAAACTACGAGCAGTACGTC.

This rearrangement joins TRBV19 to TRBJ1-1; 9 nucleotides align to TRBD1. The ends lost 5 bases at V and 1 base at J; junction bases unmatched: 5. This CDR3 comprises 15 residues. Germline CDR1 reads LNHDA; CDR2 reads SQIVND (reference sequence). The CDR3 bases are TGTGCCAGTAGTCCAGGGGACAGGGCGAACACTGAAGCTTTCTTT. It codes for CASSPGDRANTEAFF.

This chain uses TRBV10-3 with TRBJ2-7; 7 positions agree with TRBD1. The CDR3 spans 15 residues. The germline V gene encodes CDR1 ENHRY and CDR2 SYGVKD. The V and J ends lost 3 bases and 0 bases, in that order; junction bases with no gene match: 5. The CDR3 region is CAISDFRDSSYEQYV. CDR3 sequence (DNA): TGTGCCATCAGTGACTTCCGGGACAGCTCCTACGAGCAGTACGTC.

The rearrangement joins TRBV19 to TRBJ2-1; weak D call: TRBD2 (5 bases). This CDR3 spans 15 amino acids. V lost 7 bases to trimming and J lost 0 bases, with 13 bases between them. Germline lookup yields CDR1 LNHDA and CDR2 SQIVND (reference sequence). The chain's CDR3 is CASNPDGSSYNEQFF. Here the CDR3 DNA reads TGTGCCAGTAACCCAGATGGGAGCTCCTACAATGAGCAGTTCTTC.

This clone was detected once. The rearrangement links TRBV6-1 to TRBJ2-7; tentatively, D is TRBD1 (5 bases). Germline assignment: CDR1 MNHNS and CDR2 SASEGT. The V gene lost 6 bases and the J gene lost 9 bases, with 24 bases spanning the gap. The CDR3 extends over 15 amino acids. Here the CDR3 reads CASRGEIGRSLGQYF. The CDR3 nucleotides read TGTGCCAGCAGAGGGGAAATTGGACGGAGCTTAGGGCAGTACTTC.